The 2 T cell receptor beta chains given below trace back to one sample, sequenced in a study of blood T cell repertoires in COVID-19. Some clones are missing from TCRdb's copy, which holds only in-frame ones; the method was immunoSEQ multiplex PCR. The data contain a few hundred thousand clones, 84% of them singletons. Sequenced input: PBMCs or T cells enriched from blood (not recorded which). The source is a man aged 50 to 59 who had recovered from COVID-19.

The CDR3: CASSLGQGDNEKLFF. CDR3 nucleotides: TGCGCCAGCAGCCTTGGACAGGGGGATAATGAAAAACTGTTTTTT. V gene TRBV5-1 combines with J gene TRBJ1-4, with TRBD1 matching over 10 bases. Unmatched junction bases numbered 4, after V lost 4 bases and J lost 4 bases. The CDR3 spans 15 residues. Germline V gene data show CDR1 as SGHRS and CDR2 as YFSETQ.

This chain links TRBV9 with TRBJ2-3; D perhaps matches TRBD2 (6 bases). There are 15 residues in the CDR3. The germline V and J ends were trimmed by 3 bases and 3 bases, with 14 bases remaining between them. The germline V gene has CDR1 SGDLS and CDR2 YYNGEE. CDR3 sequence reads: CASSARGGWTDTQYF. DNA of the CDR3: TGTGCCAGCAGCGCCCGTGGGGGGTGGACAGATACGCAGTATTTT. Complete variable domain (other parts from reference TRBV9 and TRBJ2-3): DSGVTQTPKHLITATGQRVTLRCSPRSGDLSVYWYQQSLDQGLQFLIQYYNGEERAKGNILERFSAQQFPDLHSELNLSSLELGDSALYFCASSARGGWTDTQYFGPGTRLTVL.